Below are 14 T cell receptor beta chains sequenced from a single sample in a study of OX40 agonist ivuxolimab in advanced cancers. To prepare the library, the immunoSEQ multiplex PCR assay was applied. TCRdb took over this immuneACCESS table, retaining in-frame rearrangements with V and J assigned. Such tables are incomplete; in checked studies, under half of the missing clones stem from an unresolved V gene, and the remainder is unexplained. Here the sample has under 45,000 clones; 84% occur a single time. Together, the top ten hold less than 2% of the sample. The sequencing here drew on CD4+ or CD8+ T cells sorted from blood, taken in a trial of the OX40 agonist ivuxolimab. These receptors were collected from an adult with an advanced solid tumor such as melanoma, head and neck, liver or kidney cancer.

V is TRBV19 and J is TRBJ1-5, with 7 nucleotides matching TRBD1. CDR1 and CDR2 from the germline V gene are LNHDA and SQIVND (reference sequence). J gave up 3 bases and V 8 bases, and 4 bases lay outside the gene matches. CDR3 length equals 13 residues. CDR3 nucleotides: TGTGCCAGTGACAGGGCTGCCAATCAGCCCCAGCATTTT. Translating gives CASDRAANQPQHF.

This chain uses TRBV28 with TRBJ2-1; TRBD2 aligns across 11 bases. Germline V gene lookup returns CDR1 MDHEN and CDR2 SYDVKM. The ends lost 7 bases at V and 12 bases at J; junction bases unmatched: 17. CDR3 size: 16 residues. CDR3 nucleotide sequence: TGTGCCAGCAATCGAGGGGCGGTAGCGGGGGGGACTGGGCAGTTCTTC. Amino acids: CASNRGAVAGGTGQFF. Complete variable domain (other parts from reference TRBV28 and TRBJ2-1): DVKVTQSSRYLVKRTGEKVFLECVQDMDHENMFWYRQDPGLGLRLIYFSYDVKMKEKGDIPEGYSVSREKKERFSLILESASTNQTSMYLCASNRGAVAGGTGQFFGPGTRLTVL.

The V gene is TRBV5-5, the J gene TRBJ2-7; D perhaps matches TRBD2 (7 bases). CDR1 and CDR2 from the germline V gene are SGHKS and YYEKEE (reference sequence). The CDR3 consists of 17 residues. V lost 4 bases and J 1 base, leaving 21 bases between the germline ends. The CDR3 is CASSRTRGAGDSYEQYF. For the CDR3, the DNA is TGTGCCAGCAGCAGAACTCGGGGGGCGGGAGATTCCTACGAGCAGTACTTC. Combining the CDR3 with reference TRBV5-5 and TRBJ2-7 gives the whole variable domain DAGVTQSPTHLIKTRGQQVTLRCSPISGHKSVSWYQQVLGQGPQFIFQYYEKEERGRGNFPDRFSARQFPNYSSELNVNALLLGDSALYLCASSRTRGAGDSYEQYFGPGTRLTVT.

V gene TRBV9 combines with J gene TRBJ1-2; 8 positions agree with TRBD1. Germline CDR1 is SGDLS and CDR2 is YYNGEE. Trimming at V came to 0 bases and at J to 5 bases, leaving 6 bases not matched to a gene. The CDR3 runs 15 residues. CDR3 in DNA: TGTGCCAGCAGCGTAGACGGACAGGGAATGTATGGCTACACCTTC. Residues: CASSVDGQGMYGYTF.

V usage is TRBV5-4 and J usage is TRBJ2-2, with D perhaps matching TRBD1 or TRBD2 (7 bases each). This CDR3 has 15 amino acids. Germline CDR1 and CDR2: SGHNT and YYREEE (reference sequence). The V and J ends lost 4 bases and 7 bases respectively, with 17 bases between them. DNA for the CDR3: TGTGCCAGCAGCCTTCCAGGGGGGGCCGACGGGGAGCTGTTTTTT. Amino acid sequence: CASSLPGGADGELFF.

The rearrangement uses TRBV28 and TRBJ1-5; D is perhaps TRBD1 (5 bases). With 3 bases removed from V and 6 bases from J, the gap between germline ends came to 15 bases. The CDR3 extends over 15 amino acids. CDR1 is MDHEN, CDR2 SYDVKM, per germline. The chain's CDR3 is CASSFGTQKIQPQHF. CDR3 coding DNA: TGTGCCAGCAGTTTTGGGACCCAAAAAATTCAGCCCCAGCATTTT.

This CDR3 is CASSLHGRGAGELFF. For the CDR3, the DNA is TGTGCCAGCAGTTTACACGGAAGGGGGGCCGGGGAGCTGTTTTTT. V is TRBV28 and J is TRBJ2-2; D possibly matches TRBD1 or TRBD2 (6 bases each). With 2 bases removed from V and 6 bases from J, the gap between germline ends came to 13 bases. CDR1 is MDHEN and CDR2 is SYDVKM in the germline V gene. This CDR3 contains 15 residues.

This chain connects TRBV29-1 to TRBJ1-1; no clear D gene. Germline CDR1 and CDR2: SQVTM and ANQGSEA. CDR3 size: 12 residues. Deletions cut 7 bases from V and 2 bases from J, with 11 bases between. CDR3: CSAQRGNTEAFF. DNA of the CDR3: TGCAGCGCTCAGCGGGGAAACACTGAAGCTTTCTTT.

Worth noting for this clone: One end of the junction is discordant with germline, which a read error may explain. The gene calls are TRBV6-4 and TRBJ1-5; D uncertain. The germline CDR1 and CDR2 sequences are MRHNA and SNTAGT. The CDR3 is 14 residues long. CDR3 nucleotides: TGTGCCACCCCACCGGGGTTCGGCAACCAGCCCCAGCATTTT. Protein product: CATPPGFGNQPQHF.

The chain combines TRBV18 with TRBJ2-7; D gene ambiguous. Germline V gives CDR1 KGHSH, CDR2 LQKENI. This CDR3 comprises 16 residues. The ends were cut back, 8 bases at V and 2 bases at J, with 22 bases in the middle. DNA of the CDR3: TGTGCCAGCACCTCCTATCGGGCGGACCCCACCTACGAGCAGTACTTC. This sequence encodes CASTSYRADPTYEQYF. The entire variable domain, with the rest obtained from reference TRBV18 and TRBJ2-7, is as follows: NAGVMQNPRHLVRRRGQEARLRCSPMKGHSHVYWYRQLPEEGLKFMVYLQKENIIDESGMPKERFSAEFPKEGPSILRIQQVVRGDSAAYFCASTSYRADPTYEQYFGPGTRLTVT.

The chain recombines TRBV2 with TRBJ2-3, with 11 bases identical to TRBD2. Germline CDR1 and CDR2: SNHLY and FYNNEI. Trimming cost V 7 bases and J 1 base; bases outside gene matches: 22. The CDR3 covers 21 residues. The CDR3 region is CASKPGTGNIAGGRGTDTQYF. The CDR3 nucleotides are TGTGCCAGCAAGCCCGGGACAGGGAACATAGCGGGGGGGAGAGGCACAGATACGCAGTATTTT.

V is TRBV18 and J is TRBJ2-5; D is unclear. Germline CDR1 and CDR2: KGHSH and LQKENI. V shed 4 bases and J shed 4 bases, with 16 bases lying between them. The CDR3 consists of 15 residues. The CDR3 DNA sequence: TGTGCCAGCTCACTCCTCGATGGAGACCCAGAGACCCAGTACTTC. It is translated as CASSLLDGDPETQYF.

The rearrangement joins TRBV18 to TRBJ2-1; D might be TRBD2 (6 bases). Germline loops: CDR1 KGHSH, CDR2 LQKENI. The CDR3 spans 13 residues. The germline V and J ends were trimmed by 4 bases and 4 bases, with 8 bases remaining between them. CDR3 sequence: CASSLGTYNEQFF. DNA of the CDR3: TGTGCCAGCTCACTTGGGACTTACAATGAGCAGTTCTTC.

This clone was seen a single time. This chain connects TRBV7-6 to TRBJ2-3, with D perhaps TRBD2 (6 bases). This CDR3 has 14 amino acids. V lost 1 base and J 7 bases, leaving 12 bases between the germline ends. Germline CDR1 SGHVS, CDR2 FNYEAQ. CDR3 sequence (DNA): TGTGCCAGCAGCTTAGAACACCTAGCGCATACGCAGTATTTT. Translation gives CASSLEHLAHTQYF.